These 16 T cell receptor beta chains originate from one sample sequenced in a study of cytomegalovirus exposure and HLA in healthy donors. The PCR was carried out with 60 Vbeta primers and 13 Jbeta primers. Assay: immunoSEQ multiplex PCR; the TCRdb copy retains only in-frame clones and omits some. The table has about 190,000 clones, approximately 79% seen once. Sample: PBMCs. These receptors were taken from a woman aged 18-30 years in good health and CMV-seronegative.

The chain uses TRBV27 and TRBJ2-3; 12 bases are shared with TRBD2. The trim removed 8 bases at V and 0 bases at J, leaving 6 bases unmatched. The CDR3 covers 16 residues. The germline CDR1 and CDR2 sequences are MNHEY and SMNVEV (reference sequence). CDR3 nucleotides: TGTGCCAGCTTGCTAGCGGGGGGGCTGAGCACAGATACGCAGTATTTT. Protein sequence: CASLLAGGLSTDTQYF.

The chain has TRBV30 and TRBJ2-1, with 8 bases fitting TRBD2. This CDR3 has 14 amino acids. The germline CDR1 and CDR2 sequences are GTSNPN and SVGIG (reference sequence). V was pared by 0 bases and J by 6 bases, with 4 bases of the junction left unmatched. CDR3 protein: CAWSVLAVPNEQFF. CDR3 in DNA: TGTGCCTGGAGTGTACTAGCGGTTCCCAATGAGCAGTTCTTC.

This chain connects TRBV11-3 to TRBJ2-2; D is possibly TRBD2 (5 bases). The CDR3 totals 17 residues. Trimming shortened V by 1 base and J by 4 bases, and 16 bases separated the two germline ends. CDR1 and CDR2 (germline): SGHNT, YENEEA. In DNA, the CDR3 is TGTGCCAGCAGCTTAGTGGGCGATAGCGCTAGCACCGGGGAGCTGTTTTTT. Translation: CASSLVGDSASTGELFF.

J is TRBJ2-5 and V is TRBV5-4; 8 bases map to TRBD1. The CDR3 covers 14 residues. The V and J ends lost 2 bases and 5 bases, in that order; junction bases with no gene match: 5. The germline V gene has CDR1 SGHNT and CDR2 YYREEE (reference sequence). The CDR3 loop is CASSFERQGETQYF. Here the CDR3 DNA reads TGTGCCAGCAGCTTCGAACGACAGGGGGAGACCCAGTACTTC.

The genes are TRBV6-5 and TRBJ2-5; D is possibly TRBD1 (6 bases). The end of the DNA fits TRBJ2-7 better, so the J call may be wrong. Germline CDR1 MNHEY, CDR2 SVGAGI. This CDR3 is built from 13 residues. CDR3 sequence (DNA): TGTGCCAGCAGTCTCAGGGGAACCTACGAGCAGTACTTC. Encoded protein: CASSLRGTYEQYF.

This chain links TRBV5-6 with TRBJ2-7, with D maybe TRBD2 (7 bases). The V gene lost 5 bases and the J gene lost 4 bases, with 19 bases spanning the gap. The CDR3 contains 15 residues. Germline-derived CDR1 and CDR2 are SGHDT and YYEEEE. Here the CDR3 reads CASSPRRGGWYEQYF. DNA of the CDR3: TGTGCCAGCAGTCCGCGGAGGGGGGGCTGGTACGAGCAGTACTTC.

The CDR3 DNA follows: TGTGCCAGCAGAGGCAGGGGCTCGAGCTCCTACGAGCAGTACTTC. Its translation: CASRGRGSSSYEQYF. The chain is built from TRBV28 and TRBJ2-7, with D perhaps matching TRBD1 (6 bases). V was shortened by 6 bases and J by 0 bases, with 15 bases between the two germline ends. CDR3 length: 15 residues. The V gene's germline CDR1 is MDHEN and CDR2 SYDVKM.

This clone has more than one count but fewer than ten. The genes are TRBV6-5 and TRBJ2-1; 9 nucleotides line up with TRBD2. This CDR3 is 13 amino acids long. Germline lookup yields CDR1 MNHEY and CDR2 SVGAGI. The ends lost 7 bases at V and 10 bases at J; junction bases unmatched: 8. The CDR3, as DNA: TGTGCCAGCACTAGCGGGGACTTCCAGGAGCAGTTCTTC. The encoded protein is CASTSGDFQEQFF.

The chain combines TRBV5-1 with TRBJ2-1; TRBD2 agrees at 8 bases. The germline gives CDR1 SGHRS, CDR2 YFSETQ. The CDR3 has 16 residues. V lost 5 bases to trimming and J lost 0 bases; unmatched junction nucleotides: 7. CDR3 DNA sequence: TGCGCCAGCAGAGCGGGGGCGGGGGGCTCCTACAATGAGCAGTTCTTC. It codes for CASRAGAGGSYNEQFF.

CDR3 sequence: CASSFRQVGETQYF. CDR3 DNA: TGTGCCAGCAGTTTTAGACAGGTTGGGGAGACCCAGTACTTC. The chain carries TRBV2 and TRBJ2-5, with D possibly TRBD1 on 6 matching bases. Per germline, CDR1 SNHLY and CDR2 FYNNEI. This CDR3 is 14 amino acids long. The V end was cut by 5 bases, the J end by 5 bases, with 15 bases between.

The J gene is TRBJ2-2, the V gene TRBV9; 7 nucleotides align to TRBD1. The ends lost 0 bases at V and 2 bases at J; junction bases unmatched: 4. Germline V gene data show CDR1 as SGDLS and CDR2 as YYNGEE. CDR3 size: 16 residues. The CDR3 spells CASSVEGASNTGELFF. The CDR3 DNA is TGTGCCAGCAGCGTAGAGGGGGCCAGCAACACCGGGGAGCTGTTTTTT. Looking up the rest from reference TRBV9 and TRBJ2-2 gives the full variable domain: DSGVTQTPKHLITATGQRVTLRCSPRSGDLSVYWYQQSLDQGLQFLIQYYNGEERAKGNILERFSAQQFPDLHSELNLSSLELGDSALYFCASSVEGASNTGELFFGEGSRLTVL.

The chain carries TRBV28 and TRBJ1-5, with a weak D call TRBD1 (5 bases). Trimming stripped 5 bases from V and 1 base from J, with 12 bases between. The CDR3 length is 15 residues. Germline assignment: CDR1 MDHEN and CDR2 SYDVKM. The CDR3 region is CASSPQGFSNQPQHF. Here the CDR3 DNA reads TGTGCCAGCAGTCCTCAGGGTTTCAGCAATCAGCCCCAGCATTTT.

The chain couples TRBV5-1 to TRBJ1-1; D not certain. CDR3 length equals 16 residues. Trimming took off 0 bases at V and 6 bases at J, with 18 bases between the two ends. Germline V lookup: CDR1 SGHRS, CDR2 YFSETQ. The CDR3 is CASSLGQVSPLAEAFF. In nucleotides, the CDR3 is TGCGCCAGCAGCTTGGGCCAGGTTAGTCCTCTTGCTGAAGCTTTCTTT.

This rearrangement joins TRBV6-6 to TRBJ1-4; 7 positions agree with TRBD1. The CDR3 sequence is 15 residues long. The germline V gene encodes CDR1 MNHNY and CDR2 SVGAGI (reference sequence). V lost 2 bases to trimming and J lost 3 bases; unmatched junction nucleotides: 3. This chain's CDR3 is CASSYRDSPNEKLFF. The CDR3 region has the DNA TGTGCCAGCAGTTACCGGGACAGTCCTAATGAAAAACTGTTTTTT.

The chain recombines TRBV5-8 with TRBJ2-4; possibly TRBD1 for D (5 bases). In germline, CDR1 is SGHTS, CDR2 YDEGEE. V was clipped by 2 bases and J by 1 base, with 7 bases between them. The CDR3 is 14 residues long. The CDR3, as DNA: TGTGCCAGCAGCTTTAAGGGGGCCAAAAACATTCAGTACTTC. This translates into CASSFKGAKNIQYF.

The chain has TRBV20-1 and TRBJ2-7; maybe TRBD1 (6 bases). The CDR3 sequence is 11 residues long. The V end was cut by 6 bases, the J end by 7 bases, with 13 bases between. Per the germline V gene, CDR1 is DFQATT and CDR2 is SNEGSKA (reference sequence). In DNA form, the CDR3 reads TGCAGTGCCGAAACAGGGTTGGAGCAGTACTTC. Its protein is CSAETGLEQYF.